This record concerns one TCR beta chain sequence. The antigen remains undetermined. The CDR3 has 12 residues. Germline V lookup: CDR1 SNHLY, CDR2 FYNNEI. The trim removed 5 bases at V and 5 bases at J, leaving 2 bases unmatched. Following RNA extraction, reverse transcription yielded cDNA that acted as the sequencing template. Libraries were prepared by immunoSEQ multiplex PCR; TCRdb keeps only in-frame clonotypes and omits some of them. The profile shows 85,000 to 110,000 clones, 55% of them singletons. The sample originates from a study of CD8+ T cells in alopecia areata. Study-wide results and limits: In lesional scalp, particularly from alopecia totalis/universalis, clonality was higher than in normal scalp. Scalp data also include sequences from resident alphabeta T cells of normal skin.

V and J are TRBV2 and TRBJ2-5; TRBD2 aligns across 7 bases. This TCR came from a human donor in good health. Sequenced input: CD4+ T cells sorted from blood. CDR3: CASSSGAETQYF. The CDR3 nucleotides are TGTGCCAGCAGTAGCGGGGCCGAGACCCAGTACTTC.